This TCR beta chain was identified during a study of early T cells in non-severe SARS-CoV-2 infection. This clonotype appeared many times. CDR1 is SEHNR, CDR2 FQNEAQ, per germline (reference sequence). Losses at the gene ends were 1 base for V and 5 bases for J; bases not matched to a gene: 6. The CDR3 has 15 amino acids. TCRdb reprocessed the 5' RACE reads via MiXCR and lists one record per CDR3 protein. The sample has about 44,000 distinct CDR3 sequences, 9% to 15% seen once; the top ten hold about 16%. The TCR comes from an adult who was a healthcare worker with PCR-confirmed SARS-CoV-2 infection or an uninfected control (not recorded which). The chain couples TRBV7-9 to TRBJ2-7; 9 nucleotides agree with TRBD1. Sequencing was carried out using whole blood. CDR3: CASSLGTGGTNEQYF. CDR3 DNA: TGTGCCAGCAGCTTAGGAACAGGGGGCACAAACGAGCAGTACTTC.